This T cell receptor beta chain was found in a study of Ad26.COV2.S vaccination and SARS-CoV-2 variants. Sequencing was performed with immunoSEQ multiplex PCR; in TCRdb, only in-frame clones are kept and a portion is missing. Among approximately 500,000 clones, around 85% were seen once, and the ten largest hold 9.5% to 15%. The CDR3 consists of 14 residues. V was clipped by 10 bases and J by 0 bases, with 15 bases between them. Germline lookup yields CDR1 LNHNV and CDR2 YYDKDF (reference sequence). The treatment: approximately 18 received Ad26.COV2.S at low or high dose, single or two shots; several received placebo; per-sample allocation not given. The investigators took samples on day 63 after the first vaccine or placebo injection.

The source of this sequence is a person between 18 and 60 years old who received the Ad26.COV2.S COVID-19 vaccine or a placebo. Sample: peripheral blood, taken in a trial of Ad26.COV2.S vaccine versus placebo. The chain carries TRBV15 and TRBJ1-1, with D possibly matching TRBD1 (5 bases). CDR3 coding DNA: TGTGCCAGTCACGACAGAGACCTGAACACTGAAGCTTTCTTT. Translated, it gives CASHDRDLNTEAFF.